The 9 T cell receptor beta chains listed next were all sequenced from one sample in a study of CD8 T cells in ankylosing spondylitis. TCRdb recomputed calls from the 5' RACE reads with MiXCR, one row per CDR3 protein. The table records roughly 39,000 distinct CDR3 sequences, roughly 2.6% of them present only once. The specimen sequenced was blood, either unsorted or a sorted T cell fraction (not recorded which). The receptors stem from a male donor with ankylosing spondylitis or in good health (not recorded which).

This clonotype was observed at least ten times. The chain joins TRBV9 to TRBJ2-5; D remains unclear. The CDR3 spans 14 residues. CDR1 and CDR2 (germline): SGDLS, YYNGEE. Trimming took off 4 bases at V and 3 bases at J, with 13 bases between the two ends. In nucleotides, the CDR3 is TGTGCCAGCAGCCTCACCTCCCGGGAAGAGACCCAGTACTTC. It codes for CASSLTSREETQYF.

This clonotype was detected many times. The rearrangement links TRBV9 to TRBJ2-2, with TRBD1 matching over 8 bases. V trimming: 0 bases; J trimming: 7 bases; junction bases outside the gene matches: 17. CDR1 SGDLS and CDR2 YYNGEE come from the germline V gene. There are 19 residues in the CDR3. This chain's CDR3 is CASSVATSGTGGSDGELFF. In nucleotides, the CDR3 is TGTGCCAGCAGCGTAGCTACTTCCGGGACAGGAGGTTCTGACGGGGAGCTGTTTTTT.

This clonotype appeared many times. This chain uses TRBV9 with TRBJ2-3, with 14 bases aligning to TRBD2. Germline V gives CDR1 SGDLS, CDR2 YYNGEE. The CDR3 extends over 18 amino acids. V was clipped by 4 bases and J by 2 bases; unmatched bases: 9. The CDR3 sequence: CASSKGLAGDGITDTQYF. The CDR3 DNA reads as TGTGCCAGCAGCAAGGGACTAGCGGGAGACGGAATCACAGATACGCAGTATTTT.

This clonotype was found many times. V gene TRBV9 combines with J gene TRBJ2-7; no clear D gene. Trimming removed 0 bases at V and 6 bases at J, with 22 bases between. This CDR3 region has 17 residues. CDR1 and CDR2 from the germline V gene are SGDLS and YYNGEE. The CDR3 here is CASSVADALLVLAEQYF. The DNA for the CDR3 is TGTGCCAGCAGCGTAGCAGACGCCTTGCTAGTCTTGGCCGAGCAGTACTTC.

The J gene is TRBJ2-7, the V gene TRBV9, with 10 nucleotides matching TRBD2. Germline V gene data show CDR1 as SGDLS and CDR2 as YYNGEE. Trimming at V came to 3 bases and at J to 0 bases, leaving 9 bases not matched to a gene. The CDR3 length is 17 residues. CDR3 residues: CASSEKPGLANSYEQYF. CDR3 nucleotide sequence: TGTGCCAGCAGCGAAAAGCCGGGACTAGCGAACTCCTACGAGCAGTACTTC.

This clonotype has a count of ten or more. The genes are TRBV9 and TRBJ2-1; 8 bases are a match to TRBD2. Germline values: CDR1 SGDLS, CDR2 YYNGEE. The CDR3 contains 15 residues. V gave up 2 bases and J gave up 4 bases; unmatched junction bases: 5. CDR3 sequence: CASSVGTRGYNEQFF. CDR3 nucleotide sequence: TGTGCCAGCAGCGTCGGGACTAGGGGTTACAATGAGCAGTTCTTC.

This clonotype was recorded at least ten times. The CDR3 loop reads CASSVGGGSFHEQYF. The DNA for the CDR3 is TGTGCCAGCAGCGTAGGCGGCGGGAGTTTCCACGAGCAGTACTTC. J is TRBJ2-7 and V is TRBV9; 7 positions agree with TRBD2. This CDR3 spans 15 amino acids. Germline loops: CDR1 SGDLS, CDR2 YYNGEE. V gave up 0 bases and J gave up 5 bases; unmatched junction bases: 8.

The sample holds many counts of this clonotype. V gene TRBV9 combines with J gene TRBJ1-6; D may be TRBD1 (6 bases). This CDR3 region has 13 residues. V was trimmed by 4 bases and J by 7 bases, leaving 9 bases between them. The germline gives CDR1 SGDLS, CDR2 YYNGEE. The CDR3 region has the DNA TGTGCCAGCAGCCCCGACAGGAATTCACCCCTCCACTTT. This gives the protein CASSPDRNSPLHF.

The sample holds many counts of this clonotype. The chain couples TRBV9 to TRBJ1-2, with D uncertain. V lost 3 bases and J lost 0, with 9 bases in between. The V gene's germline CDR1 is SGDLS and CDR2 YYNGEE. The CDR3 is 14 amino acids. This chain's CDR3 is CASSAIPANYGYTF. The CDR3 region has the DNA TGTGCCAGCAGCGCCATTCCAGCTAACTATGGCTACACCTTC.